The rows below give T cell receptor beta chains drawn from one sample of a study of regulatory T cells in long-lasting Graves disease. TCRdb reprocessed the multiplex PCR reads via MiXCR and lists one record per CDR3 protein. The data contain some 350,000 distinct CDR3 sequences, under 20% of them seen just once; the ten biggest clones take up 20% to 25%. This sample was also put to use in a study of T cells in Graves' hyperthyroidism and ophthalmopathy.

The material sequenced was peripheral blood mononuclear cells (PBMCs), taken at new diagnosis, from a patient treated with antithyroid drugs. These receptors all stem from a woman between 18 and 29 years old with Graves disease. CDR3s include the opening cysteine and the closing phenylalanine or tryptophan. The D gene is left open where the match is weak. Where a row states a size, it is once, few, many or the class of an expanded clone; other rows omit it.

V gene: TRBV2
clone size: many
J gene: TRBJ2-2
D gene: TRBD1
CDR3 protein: CASRQGALIGELFF
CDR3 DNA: TGTGCCAGCCGACAGGGGGCGCTTATCGGGGAGCTGTTTTTT

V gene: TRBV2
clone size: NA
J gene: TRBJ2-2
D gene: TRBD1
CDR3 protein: CASSKTGQGTGELFF
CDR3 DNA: TGTGCCAGCAGTAAGACCGGACAGGGAACCGGGGAGCTGTTTTTT

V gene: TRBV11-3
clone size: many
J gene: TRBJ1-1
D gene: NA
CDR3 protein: CASGFKANTEAFF
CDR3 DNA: TGTGCCAGCGGCTTTAAGGCGAACACTGAAGCTTTCTTT

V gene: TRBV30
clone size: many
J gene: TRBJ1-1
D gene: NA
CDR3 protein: CAWSVGGRRDQAFF
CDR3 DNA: TGTGCCTGGAGTGTAGGGGGGCGCAGGGATCAAGCTTTCTTT

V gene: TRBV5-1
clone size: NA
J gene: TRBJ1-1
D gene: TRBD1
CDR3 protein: CASSLVGTGGLNTEAFF
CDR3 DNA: TGCGCCAGCAGCTTGGTCGGGACAGGGGGCCTGAACACTGAAGCTTTCTTT

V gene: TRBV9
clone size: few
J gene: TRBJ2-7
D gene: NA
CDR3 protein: CASNLGGGPDEQYF
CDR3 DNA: TGTGCCAGCAACCTGGGGGGGGGCCCTGACGAGCAGTACTTC

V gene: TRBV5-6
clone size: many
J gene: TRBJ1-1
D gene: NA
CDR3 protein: CASSTPLGGNTEAFF
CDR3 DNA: TGTGCCAGCAGCACCCCGTTGGGGGGGAACACTGAAGCTTTCTTT

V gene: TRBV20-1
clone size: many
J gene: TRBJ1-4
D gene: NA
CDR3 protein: CSARVSYWDNEKLFF
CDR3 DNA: TGCAGTGCTAGAGTCTCGTATTGGGATAATGAAAAACTGTTTTTT

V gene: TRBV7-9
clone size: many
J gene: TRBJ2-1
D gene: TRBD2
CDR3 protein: CASSLVVGSSGSSPEQFF
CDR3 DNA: TGTGCCAGCAGCTTAGTAGTTGGGAGTAGCGGGAGTTCTCCTGAGCAGTTCTTC

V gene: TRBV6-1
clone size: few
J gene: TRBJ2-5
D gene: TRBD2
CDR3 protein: CASTLGTSLPGTQYF
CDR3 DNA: TGTGCCAGCACCCTAGGGACTAGCCTCCCGGGGACCCAGTACTTC

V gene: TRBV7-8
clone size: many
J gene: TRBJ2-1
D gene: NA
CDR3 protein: CASSDYPEGRSQFF
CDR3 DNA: TGTGCCAGCAGCGACTACCCCGAAGGGAGGTCGCAGTTCTTC

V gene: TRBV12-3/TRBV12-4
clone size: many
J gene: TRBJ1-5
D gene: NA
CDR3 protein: CASSLGGGYQPQHF
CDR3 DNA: TGTGCCAGCAGTTTAGGGGGAGGATATCAGCCCCAGCATTTT

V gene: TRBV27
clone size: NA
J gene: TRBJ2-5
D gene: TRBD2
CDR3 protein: CASSPQNLAEQTQYF
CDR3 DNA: TGTGCCAGCAGTCCGCAAAATCTAGCGGAGCAAACCCAGTACTTC

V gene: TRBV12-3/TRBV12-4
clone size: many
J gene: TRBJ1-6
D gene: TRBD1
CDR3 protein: CASSVQGHNSPLHF
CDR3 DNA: TGTGCCAGCAGTGTACAGGGGCATAATTCACCCCTCCACTTT

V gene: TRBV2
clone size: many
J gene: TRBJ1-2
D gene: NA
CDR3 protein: CASSQPTQGNYGYTF
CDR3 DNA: TGTGCCAGCAGCCAACCGACTCAGGGGAACTATGGCTACACCTTC

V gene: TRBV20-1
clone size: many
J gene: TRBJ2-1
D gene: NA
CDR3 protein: CSARVPKYNEQFF
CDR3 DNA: TGCAGTGCCCGAGTCCCTAAATACAATGAGCAGTTCTTC

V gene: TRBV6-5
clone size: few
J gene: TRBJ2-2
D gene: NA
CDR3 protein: CASSWPGPMNTGELFF
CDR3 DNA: TGTGCCAGCAGTTGGCCAGGACCCATGAACACCGGGGAGCTGTTTTTT

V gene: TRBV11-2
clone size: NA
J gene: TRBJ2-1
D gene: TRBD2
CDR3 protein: CASSQGGLAGTGEQFF
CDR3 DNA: TGTGCCAGCAGTCAGGGGGGACTAGCGGGTACAGGGGAGCAGTTCTTC

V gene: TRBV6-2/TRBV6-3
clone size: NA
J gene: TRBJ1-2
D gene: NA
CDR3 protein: CASSYSGRLEANYGYTF
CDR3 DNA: TGTGCCAGCAGTTACTCGGGACGGTTGGAAGCTAACTATGGCTACACCTTC

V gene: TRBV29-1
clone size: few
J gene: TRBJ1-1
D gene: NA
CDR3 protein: CSVEDREGWTEAFF
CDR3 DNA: TGCAGCGTTGAAGATCGGGAGGGATGGACTGAAGCTTTCTTT

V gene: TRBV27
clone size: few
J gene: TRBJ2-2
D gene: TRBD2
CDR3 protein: CASRLGLAVTGELFF
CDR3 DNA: TGTGCCAGCCGATTGGGACTAGCGGTAACCGGGGAGCTGTTTTTT

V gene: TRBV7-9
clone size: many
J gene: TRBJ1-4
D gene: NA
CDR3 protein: CASSLRKEKLFF
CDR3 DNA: TGTGCCAGCAGCCTGCGGAAGGAAAAACTGTTTTTT

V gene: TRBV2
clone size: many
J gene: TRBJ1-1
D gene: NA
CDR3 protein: CASRRRDTMNTEAFF
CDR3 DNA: TGTGCCAGCAGACGCCGGGACACCATGAACACTGAAGCTTTCTTT

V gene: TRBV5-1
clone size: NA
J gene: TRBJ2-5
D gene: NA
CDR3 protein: CASSLVHSRQETQYF
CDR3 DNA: TGCGCCAGCAGCTTGGTTCACAGCCGTCAAGAGACCCAGTACTTC

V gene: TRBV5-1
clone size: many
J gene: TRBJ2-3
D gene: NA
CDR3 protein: CASSLSARSDTDTQYF
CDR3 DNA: TGCGCCAGCAGCTTGAGTGCCAGGAGCGACACAGATACGCAGTATTTT

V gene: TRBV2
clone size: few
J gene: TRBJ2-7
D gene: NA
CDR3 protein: CASRRTQGYEQYF
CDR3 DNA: TGTGCCAGCAGGCGCACCCAGGGATACGAGCAGTACTTC

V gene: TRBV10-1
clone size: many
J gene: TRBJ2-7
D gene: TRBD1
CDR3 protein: CASSGTATSEQYF
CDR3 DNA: TGCGCCAGCTCCGGGACAGCGACTTCCGAGCAGTACTTC

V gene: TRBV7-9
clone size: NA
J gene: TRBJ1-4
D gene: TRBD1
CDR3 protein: CASSKPSQGANEKLFF
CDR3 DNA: TGTGCCAGCAGCAAACCAAGCCAGGGGGCTAATGAAAAACTGTTTTTT

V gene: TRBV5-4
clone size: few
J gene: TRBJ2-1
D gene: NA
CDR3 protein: CASSGGTENEQFF
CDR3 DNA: TGTGCCAGCAGCGGGGGGACAGAGAATGAGCAGTTCTTC

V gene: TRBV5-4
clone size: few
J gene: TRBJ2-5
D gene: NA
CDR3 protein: CASSSRSMGETQYF
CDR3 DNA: TGTGCCAGCAGCTCCAGGAGCATGGGGGAGACCCAGTACTTC